This T cell receptor beta chain was observed in a study of CD8+ T cells in alopecia areata (dated by TCRdb to 2017 to 2018). About the full investigation: Treated patients were enrolled in an open-label pilot trial of oral tofacitinib at 5 to 10 mg twice daily for moderate-to-severe alopecia areata. Biopsies were taken from tofacitinib-treated patients at baseline and at 4 and 24 weeks of treatment, and a later scalp biopsy was taken in several of the tofacitinib-treated patients. High-throughput TCRbeta sequencing was used to examine T cell clonal expansion in alopecia areata in both the C3H/HeJ mouse model and human patients. Tofacitinib was given for 6 to 18 months, followed by 6 months of follow-up off drug to assess delayed response and recurrence. immunoSEQ multiplex PCR using 35 Vbeta forward primers and 13 Jbeta reverse primers was used to amplify TCRbeta CDR3 regions. RNA was extracted with the PAXgene miRNA kit for fixed scalp, the miRNeasy kit for PBMCs, and the RNeasy kit for mouse skin. Scalp clonality was compared across normal scalp (n=4), patchy alopecia areata scalp (n=8), and alopecia totalis/universalis scalp (n=8). In humans, TCRbeta sequencing was performed on scalp tissue and on sorted CD4+ and CD8+ peripheral blood T cells from healthy controls and from patients with patchy or totalis/universalis alopecia areata. In treated patients, disease severity was measured using the SALT score, which gives the percentage of scalp surface area affected.

The CDR3 sequence holds 14 residues, the cysteine and phenylalanine included. Here the CDR3 DNA is all that survives: 42 bases in frame from base 1. V is reduced by 5 bases and J by 1 base, leaving a spacing of 11 bases between them. The germline V gene encodes CDR1 MNHEY and CDR2 SVGAGI. On the study overall, not on this receptor specifically: Higher clonality and more expanded CD8+ clones were observed in lesional scalp than in normal scalp, particularly in alopecia totalis/universalis, a finding suggestive of antigenic drive. Shared TCR sequences between patients were less evident than in mice, which may be partly attributable to HLA diversity in the patient population. Scalp TCR repertoire analysis is complicated because resident alphabeta T cells in normal human skin are also sequenced, whereas mouse skin is dominated by gammadelta T cells. Scalp clonality and the number of expanded CD8+ clones among the top 100 scalp clones were significantly decreased by tofacitinib. The treated cohort was small, with a single nonresponder, so links between baseline CD8+ expansion and response need larger studies. During tofacitinib treatment, many expanded lesional clones stuck around in both scalp and blood, and this persistence may partly explain why relapse happens after treatment is stopped.

A remark on this clone: Its antigen specificity is not known. No much larger clone exists at a distance of one base, and base qualities are not known.

The library was prepared using the immunoSEQ multiplex PCR assay. For TCR sequencing, RNA was extracted from every sample and reverse transcribed into cDNA to serve as template. SuperScript III was used to make first-strand cDNA, primed with a 2:1 mix of oligo-dT and random hexamers. Amplification bias was assessed with a synthetic immune receptor repertoire, and residual bias was removed computationally. The authors' analysis ran thus. Raw reads were preprocessed to remove errors, and CDR3 was defined according to IMGT conventions as the region from the conserved cysteine to phenylalanine. To get clonality, Shannon entropy was normalized by log2 of the number of productive unique TCRs and the result was subtracted from 1. Scalp TCRbeta sequences were cross-referenced with sorted blood CD4 and CD8 repertoires so that the CD4 or CD8 identity of scalp clones could be inferred. TCRdb provides this immuneACCESS table in a form limited to in-frame rearrangements. Some clones are lacking; in checked studies, under half of them reflect an unresolved V gene, and why the rest are absent is not known. D and trimming come from the DNA, and the V and J calls and clone size come from that table. The sample profile shows around 120,000 clones; about 59% of them were found once. Approximately 5.1% of the sample goes to the ten largest clones.

The time point label, read with the paper, signifies: less than five weeks on oral tofacitinib. The label giving this sample's treatment or condition can be read as: oral pan-JAK inhibitor, 5-10 mg twice daily. Lesional scalp punch biopsies and peripheral blood were obtained from alopecia areata patients. PBMCs were separated by density centrifugation and stained for CD3, CD4 and CD8, after which CD4+ and CD8+ T cells were sorted on a FACSAria. The input for sequencing was CD4+ T cells sorted from blood, taken at week 4, from a patient treated with tofacitinib. The TCR was taken from a human donor with alopecia areata. In this chain, TRBV6-5 is recombined with TRBJ1-1, and possibly TRBD1, on 5 matching bases. The CDR3 region: CASSELGGNTEAFF. The base sequence is TGTGCCAGCAGTGAATTGGGGGGGAACACTGAAGCTTTCTTT.